These T cell receptor beta chains were read from a single sample in a study of T cell responses to AZD1222 COVID-19 vaccine. Profiling relied on immunoSEQ multiplex PCR, and the TCRdb table lists in-frame clones only, not all of them. The sample contains tens of thousands of clones, 85% to 90% of which appear only once. The sample here was peripheral blood, taken on day 0 of MenACWY control vaccination. The receptors were sampled from an adult in good health. CDR3s include the opening cysteine and the closing phenylalanine or tryptophan. D genes are given only for firm matches. The size field is filled for only some rows; it gives once, few, many or a size class.

>TRBD1|TRBJ2-7|NA|TRBV4-1
TGCGCCAGCAGCCAAGCTGGACAGGGTGTCTCCTACGAGCAGTACTTC
CASSQAGQGVSYEQYF
>NA|TRBJ2-7|once|TRBV18
TGTGCCAGCTCACCAGACATTCTCAGCTCCTACGAGCAGTACTTC
CASSPDILSSYEQYF
>NA|TRBJ1-4|NA|TRBV7-9
TGTGCCAGCAGCCCCGTGTCAGGGAATGAAAAACTGTTTTTT
CASSPVSGNEKLFF
>NA|TRBJ1-1|once|TRBV30
TGTGCCTGGAGGACCGGCACAACAAGACGAATAGAAGCTTTCTTT
CAWRTGTTRRIEAFF
>NA|TRBJ1-1|NA|TRBV14
TGTGCCAGCAATAGGGGGAATCTAAACACTGAAGCTTTCTTT
CASNRGNLNTEAFF
>NA|TRBJ1-5|NA|TRBV7-2
TGTGCCAGCAGCTTAGGCAATTCCCGCAATCAGCCCCAGCATTTT
CASSLGNSRNQPQHF
>TRBD2|TRBJ2-5|NA|TRBV5-4
TGTGCCAGCAGCAAAAAACTAGCGGGGGGCCCAGAGACCCAGTACTTC
CASSKKLAGGPETQYF
>NA|TRBJ2-7|NA|TRBV27
TGTGCCAGCAGACGGGAAGGTTCCTACGAGCAGTACTTC
CASRREGSYEQYF
>TRBD1|TRBJ1-6|NA|TRBV6-5
TGTGCCAGCAGTTACTCGCAGGGGGGACCCCTCCACTTT
CASSYSQGGPLHF
>NA|TRBJ1-2|NA|TRBV4-3
TGCGCCAGCAGCCAAGGGGGTGAGCTTACTTCTAACTATGGCTACACCTTC
CASSQGGELTSNYGYTF
>NA|TRBJ2-3|NA|TRBV3-1/TRBV3-2
TGTGCCAGCAGCCCGGGGACGACAGATACGCAGTATTTT
CASSPGTTDTQYF
>NA|TRBJ2-6|NA|TRBV11-2
TGTGCCAGCAGCCCGGCACAGGGCAGGCCTGGGGCCAACGTCCTGACTTTC
CASSPAQGRPGANVLTF
>TRBD1|TRBJ2-3|NA|TRBV7-9
TGTGCCAGCAGCTTTTGGGACAGGGAGGATACGCAGTATTTT
CASSFWDREDTQYF
>TRBD1|TRBJ1-4|NA|TRBV4-3
TGCGCCAGCAGCCAAGAACGCGGAACAGGGGGCAAGATGTTTTTT
CASSQERGTGGKMFF
>NA|TRBJ1-5|few|TRBV18
TGTGCCAGCTCACCAAAAGGGGGGGATCAGCCCCAGCATTTT
CASSPKGGDQPQHF
>NA|TRBJ2-1|NA|TRBV7-2
TGTGCCAGCAGCTTAGATTTCTCCGGAGATGAGCAGTTCTTC
CASSLDFSGDEQFF
>NA|TRBJ1-6|NA|TRBV12-3/TRBV12-4
TGTGCCAGCAGTCGACTCAGCTCACCCCTCCACTTT
CASSRLSSPLHF
>TRBD1|TRBJ2-2|few|TRBV7-2
TGTGCCAGCAGCCCCCGACAGGGCACCGGGGAGCTGTTTTTT
CASSPRQGTGELFF
>TRBD2|TRBJ2-3|once|TRBV3-1/TRBV3-2
TGTGCCAGCACCCAGGCGGGGGGAAATACGCAGTATTTT
CASTQAGGNTQYF
>NA|TRBJ1-2|few|TRBV4-3
TGCGCCAGCAGCCAACAAAACAGGGAGGGATATGGCTACACCTTC
CASSQQNREGYGYTF
>TRBD2|TRBJ2-5|NA|TRBV9
TGTGCCAGCAGCGTAGCCGGCGGGGGGTACCAAGAGACCCAGTACTTC
CASSVAGGGYQETQYF
>NA|TRBJ1-1|NA|TRBV9
TGTGCCAGCAGCGTAGTAGGAGGGTTGAACACTGAAGCTTTCTTT
CASSVVGGLNTEAFF
>TRBD1|TRBJ2-7|NA|TRBV24-1
TGTGCCACCAGGCCGGGACAGGGGGCGGAATCATCCCCCTACGAGCAGTACTTC
CATRPGQGAESSPYEQYF